This record concerns one T cell receptor (beta chain) sequence. Its target is not known. This specimen belongs to a study of beta chain features in type 1 diabetes. On the study more broadly: Over all samples combined, over 85 million sorted cells were examined. The study, taken as a whole, reports: Shorter TCRB CDR3s, moderately but significantly so, were found in Type 1 diabetes patients in all four CD4+ subsets.

The entirety of the isolated RNA underwent reverse transcription, so expressed TCRB transcripts were sequenced. TCRdb's copy holds only in-frame clones and misses some; the assay was immunoSEQ multiplex PCR. The sample includes 150,000 to 200,000 clones, roughly 60% of them seen just once. Germline V CDR1 and CDR2: MNHNY, SVGAGI (reference sequence). The CDR3 totals 15 residues. Germline trimming cut 6 bases from V and 3 bases from J; bases unmatched to any gene: 6. The sequencing sample was made of naive CD4+ T cells from blood. V and J are TRBV6-6 and TRBJ2-2; 8 positions agree with TRBD2. The clonotype originates from a man aged 25-40 years with type 1 diabetes. The CDR3 DNA follows: TGTGCCAGCAGACCCGCGGGGGGAGACACCGGGGAGCTGTTTTTT. Encoded protein: CASRPAGGDTGELFF.